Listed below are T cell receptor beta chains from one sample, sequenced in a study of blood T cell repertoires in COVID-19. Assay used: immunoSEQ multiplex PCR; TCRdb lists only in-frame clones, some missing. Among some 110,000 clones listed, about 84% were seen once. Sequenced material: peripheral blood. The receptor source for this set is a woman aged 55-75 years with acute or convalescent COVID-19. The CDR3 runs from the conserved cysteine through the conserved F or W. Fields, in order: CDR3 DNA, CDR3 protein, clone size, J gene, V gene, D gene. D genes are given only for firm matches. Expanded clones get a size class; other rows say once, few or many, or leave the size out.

DNA: TGCGCCAGGGGCTTCAGGGGGGCTTCTGGGGATGGCTACACCTTC; CDR3: CARGFRGASGDGYTF; size: NA; J: TRBJ1-2; V: TRBV4-1; D: TRBD1
DNA: TGTGCCAGCAGTTTAGGCTACACCGGGGAGCTGTTTTTT; CDR3: CASSLGYTGELFF; size: NA; J: TRBJ2-2; V: TRBV28; D: NA
DNA: TGTGCCAGCAGTGAACTAGCACCAGTGAATTCACCCCTCCACTTT; CDR3: CASSELAPVNSPLHF; size: NA; J: TRBJ1-6; V: TRBV6-1; D: NA
DNA: TGTGCCAGCAGTGAAGCGTGGAGCGGGAGGGCCCATTTGCGGGAGCAGTACTTC; CDR3: CASSEAWSGRAHLREQYF; size: once; J: TRBJ2-7; V: TRBV6-1; D: TRBD2
DNA: TGTGCCAGCTCACCATCGGGTGTCTACGAGCAGTACTTC; CDR3: CASSPSGVYEQYF; size: few; J: TRBJ2-7; V: TRBV18; D: NA
DNA: TGCAGCGTTCGGGGTTTGCGAAACTATGGCTACACCTTC; CDR3: CSVRGLRNYGYTF; size: NA; J: TRBJ1-2; V: TRBV29-1; D: NA
DNA: TGTGCCAGCAGCTTAGTCGGGACAGGGAGCAATCAGCCCCAGCATTTT; CDR3: CASSLVGTGSNQPQHF; size: NA; J: TRBJ1-5; V: TRBV7-2; D: TRBD1
DNA: TGCGCCAGCAGCTTAGGGACAGGGGAGGCAGGTGAAAAACTGTTTTTT; CDR3: CASSLGTGEAGEKLFF; size: NA; J: TRBJ1-4; V: TRBV5-1; D: TRBD1
DNA: TGTGCCAGCAGCCCTGTCAGGACAGGGCCGGGCCGGCAGTACTTC; CDR3: CASSPVRTGPGRQYF; size: NA; J: TRBJ2-7; V: TRBV3-1/TRBV3-2; D: TRBD1
DNA: TGTGCCATCAGTGAGGGCAGCGGGGGGTTGGTAAATGAGCAGTTCTTC; CDR3: CAISEGSGGLVNEQFF; size: NA; J: TRBJ2-1; V: TRBV10-3; D: TRBD2
DNA: TGTGCCAGCAGCTTAGTTGACAGGCCAGGCGGCTACACCTTC; CDR3: CASSLVDRPGGYTF; size: NA; J: TRBJ1-2; V: TRBV7-9; D: NA
DNA: TGTGCCAGCAGCCGGAGGGACAATCAGCCCCAGCATTTT; CDR3: CASSRRDNQPQHF; size: NA; J: TRBJ1-5; V: TRBV3-1/TRBV3-2; D: NA
DNA: TGTGCCAGCAGCAAAGTTGGCCGGGGTAGACATGAAAAACTGTTTTTT; CDR3: CASSKVGRGRHEKLFF; size: NA; J: TRBJ1-4; V: TRBV21-1; D: NA
DNA: TGTGCCAGCAGCCAAGAAGGACAGGGGGAGAACTACGAGCAGTACTTC; CDR3: CASSQEGQGENYEQYF; size: NA; J: TRBJ2-7; V: TRBV4-2; D: TRBD1
DNA: TGTGCCAGCGATCTACAGGGGCAAGAGACCCAGTACTTC; CDR3: CASDLQGQETQYF; size: NA; J: TRBJ2-5; V: TRBV11-2; D: TRBD1
DNA: TGCGCCAGCAGCCAAGAGGTCCAGGGGACTAGCACATTCCGGGAGCTGTTTTTT; CDR3: CASSQEVQGTSTFRELFF; size: NA; J: TRBJ2-2; V: TRBV4-1; D: TRBD2
DNA: TGTGCCAGCTCACCCACTAGCGGGGGCTCTAGCTCCTACAATGAGCAGTTCTTC; CDR3: CASSPTSGGSSSYNEQFF; size: NA; J: TRBJ2-1; V: TRBV18; D: TRBD2
DNA: TGTGCCAGCAGTGCCTCGAGGTCGACAGGGGGCGGTGAGACCCAGTACTTC; CDR3: CASSASRSTGGGETQYF; size: NA; J: TRBJ2-5; V: TRBV2; D: TRBD1
DNA: TGCGCCAGCAGCTTACCAACAGGGAGCTCCTACGAGCAGTACTTC; CDR3: CASSLPTGSSYEQYF; size: NA; J: TRBJ2-7; V: TRBV5-1; D: NA
DNA: TGTGCCAGCAGCTTTCGGGGAACCCAGTACTTC; CDR3: CASSFRGTQYF; size: NA; J: TRBJ2-5; V: TRBV7-2; D: NA
DNA: TGTGCCAGCTGGGCGATCAATCAGCCCCAGCATTTT; CDR3: CASWAINQPQHF; size: NA; J: TRBJ1-5; V: TRBV28; D: NA
DNA: TGTGCTAGTGGCCCCGACTGGGGGAGGAAGACCCAGTACTTC; CDR3: CASGPDWGRKTQYF; size: few; J: TRBJ2-5; V: TRBV12-5; D: NA
DNA: TGTGCCAGCTCACGGACTAGCGGGGTGGGAATCTACAATGAGCAGTTCTTC; CDR3: CASSRTSGVGIYNEQFF; size: NA; J: TRBJ2-1; V: TRBV18; D: TRBD2
DNA: TGTGCCAGCAGTCCGCGGGTTGGCGGGGATACTAATGAAAAACTGTTTTTT; CDR3: CASSPRVGGDTNEKLFF; size: NA; J: TRBJ1-4; V: TRBV27; D: NA
DNA: TGTGCCAGCAGCCCCGGACAGGGTGCGAATGAGCAGTTCTTC; CDR3: CASSPGQGANEQFF; size: NA; J: TRBJ2-1; V: TRBV7-7; D: TRBD1